Each of the 27 T cell receptor beta chains below was sequenced from the same sample in a study of cytomegalovirus exposure and HLA in healthy donors. 13 Jbeta primers and 60 Vbeta primers were used for the PCR. Sequencing was performed with immunoSEQ multiplex PCR; in TCRdb, only in-frame clones are kept and a portion is missing. Of 100,000 to 130,000 clones listed, 70% to 85% are singletons. Specimen: PBMCs. The receptors were sampled from a male donor in good health and CMV-seronegative.

This rearrangement joins TRBV18 to TRBJ2-7; possibly TRBD2 for D (7 bases). Germline V gives CDR1 KGHSH, CDR2 LQKENI. V dropped 6 bases and J dropped 0 bases, with 18 bases sitting between them. The CDR3 runs 16 residues. The CDR3 DNA sequence: TGTGCCAGCTCGGGGGGGGCAGGGCGCCTCTCCTACGAGCAGTACTTC. Translated: CASSGGAGRLSYEQYF.

J is TRBJ1-1 and V is TRBV27; D ambiguous. Trimming removed 5 bases from V and 1 base from J, with 11 bases in between. The CDR3 is 14 residues long. Germline V gene data show CDR1 as MNHEY and CDR2 as SMNVEV (reference sequence). The CDR3 DNA follows: TGTGCCAGCAGTCCATTTTCGCGGAACACTGAAGCTTTCTTT. Protein product: CASSPFSRNTEAFF.

The chain joins TRBV28 to TRBJ2-3; 9 bases are shared with TRBD1. V lost 3 bases, J lost 4 bases, and 11 bases stayed unmatched. This CDR3 has 17 residues. Germline V lookup: CDR1 MDHEN, CDR2 SYDVKM. CDR3 sequence: CASSFQGGQGEADTQYF. The CDR3 DNA sequence: TGTGCCAGCAGTTTTCAGGGGGGACAGGGAGAAGCAGATACGCAGTATTTT.

The chain employs TRBV18 and TRBJ1-3; D is possibly TRBD1 (5 bases). Germline CDR1 is KGHSH and CDR2 is LQKENI. The CDR3 runs 15 residues. The V gene lost 3 bases and the J gene lost 5 bases, with 14 bases spanning the gap. The CDR3 DNA follows: TGTGCCAGCTCACCCCTGGGTCAGGGTCGAAACACCATATATTTT. Amino acids: CASSPLGQGRNTIYF.

This chain uses TRBV28 with TRBJ1-1, with 10 bases that match TRBD1. The CDR3 loop spans 12 amino acids. Losses at the gene ends were 2 bases for V and 10 bases for J; bases not matched to a gene: 1. CDR1 is MDHEN and CDR2 is SYDVKM in the germline V gene. Here the CDR3 DNA reads TGTGCCAGCAGTTTAAGGACAGGGGGAGCTTTCTTT. This sequence encodes CASSLRTGGAFF.

The chain is built from TRBV5-4 and TRBJ2-5; 7 positions match TRBD1. V shed 4 bases and J 3 bases; nucleotides not matched to a gene: 3. The CDR3 runs 13 residues. The germline gives CDR1 SGHNT, CDR2 YYREEE (reference sequence). CDR3 DNA sequence: TGTGCCAGCAGCGAGGGGACAGAAGAGACCCAGTACTTC. It yields the protein CASSEGTEETQYF.

The J gene is TRBJ2-3, the V gene TRBV2, with 10 bases matching TRBD1. The CDR3 sequence is 16 residues long. From germline, CDR1 is SNHLY and CDR2 FYNNEI. V shed 4 bases, J shed 1 base, and the junction held 5 bases outside the gene matches. CDR3 sequence reads: CASSVRGTGGTDTQYF. The CDR3 nucleotides are TGTGCCAGCAGTGTTCGAGGGACAGGGGGCACAGATACGCAGTATTTT.

This clone has just a few counts. The CDR3 spells CASSTYGQSNQPQHF. The CDR3 nucleotides are TGTGCCAGCAGTACCTACGGACAGTCCAATCAGCCCCAGCATTTT. The chain links TRBV2 to TRBJ1-5; TRBD1 might be the D (6 bases). The V gene's germline CDR1 is SNHLY and CDR2 FYNNEI. The CDR3 contains 15 residues. V was shortened by 5 bases and J by 3 bases, with 14 bases between the two germline ends.

The CDR3 region has the DNA TGTGCCAGCAGAGCCTCAGGGGCCCCAAACACCGGGGAGCTGTTTTTT. Residues: CASRASGAPNTGELFF. The genes are TRBV6-4 and TRBJ2-2; D may be TRBD1 (6 bases). The CDR3 is made up of 16 amino acids. Between the trimmed V and J ends, which lost 6 bases and 2 bases, there was a span of 16 bases. Looked up from germline, CDR1 is MRHNA and CDR2 is SNTAGT.

This clone appeared a few times. CDR3 sequence reads: CASSLARQNYEQYF. The CDR3 coding sequence is TGTGCCAGCTCACTCGCGCGACAGAACTACGAGCAGTACTTC. This chain joins TRBV18 and TRBJ2-7, with D perhaps TRBD1 (5 bases). The CDR3 is 14 amino acids. Germline-derived CDR1 and CDR2 are KGHSH and LQKENI. V lost 4 bases and J lost 3, with 13 bases in between. The full variable domain, completed using reference TRBV18 and TRBJ2-7, is NAGVMQNPRHLVRRRGQEARLRCSPMKGHSHVYWYRQLPEEGLKFMVYLQKENIIDESGMPKERFSAEFPKEGPSILRIQQVVRGDSAAYFCASSLARQNYEQYFGPGTRLTVT.

V is TRBV12-5 and J is TRBJ1-4, with 9 bases fitting TRBD1. The ends lost 5 bases at V and 8 bases at J; junction bases unmatched: 6. The CDR3 length is 14 residues. Germline V gene sequence: CDR1 LGHNT, CDR2 FRNRAP. The CDR3, as DNA: TGTGCTAGTGGTATGACAGGGGGTAGCGAAAAACTGTTTTTT. Translated: CASGMTGGSEKLFF.

V and J are TRBV15 and TRBJ2-7; D is perhaps TRBD1 (6 bases). The CDR3 runs 13 residues. The germline gives CDR1 LNHNV, CDR2 YYDKDF (reference sequence). Trimming took off 3 bases at V and 5 bases at J, with 11 bases between the two ends. CDR3 protein: CATSRDTGNEQYF. As DNA, the CDR3 is TGTGCCACCAGCAGGGACACAGGGAACGAGCAGTACTTC.

The chain recombines TRBV7-8 with TRBJ1-5; D is possibly TRBD1 (6 bases). V shed 7 bases and J shed 7 bases, with 17 bases lying between them. CDR1 is SGHVS, CDR2 FQNEAQ, per germline. This CDR3 has 14 amino acids. The CDR3 nucleotides are TGTGCCAGCACCCCCCGGGGGGCAGGACAGCCCCAGCATTTT. This translates into CASTPRGAGQPQHF. Full variable domain (rest looked up from reference TRBV7-8 and TRBJ1-5): GAGVSQSPRYKVAKRGQDVALRCDPISGHVSLFWYQQALGQGPEFLTYFQNEAQLDKSGLPSDRFFAERPEGSVSTLKIQRTQQEDSAVYLCASTPRGAGQPQHFGDGTRLSIL.

This clone was detected a few times. CDR3 residues: CASSLAGGPNYGYTF. DNA of the CDR3: TGTGCCAGCAGCCTCGCGGGGGGCCCTAACTATGGCTACACCTTC. The chain recombines TRBV11-2 with TRBJ1-2, with D possibly TRBD1 on 6 matching bases. From germline, CDR1 is SGHAT and CDR2 FQNNGV. The length of the CDR3 is 15 residues. V lost 5 bases and J 0 bases, leaving 13 bases between the germline ends.

The chain couples TRBV30 to TRBJ2-3; maybe TRBD2 (6 bases). Trimming pared 0 bases from V and 8 bases from J, leaving 21 bases between. The CDR3 length is 16 residues. Germline V gene sequence: CDR1 GTSNPN, CDR2 SVGIG (reference sequence). CDR3 DNA: TGTGCCTGGAGTGTACCCAGTACTAGCCGCCCAGGTACGCAGTATTTT. It yields the protein CAWSVPSTSRPGTQYF.

Here the CDR3 DNA reads TGCAGCGTTGCTATCGTCGGGACAGATCCCCCGCCAACCCGCTCAGATACGCAGTATTTT. It translates to CSVAIVGTDPPPTRSDTQYF. The genes are TRBV29-1 and TRBJ2-3, with 7 bases that match TRBD1. The CDR3 runs 20 residues. Germline trimming cut 4 bases from V and 4 bases from J; bases unmatched to any gene: 26. The V gene's germline CDR1 is SQVTM and CDR2 ANQGSEA.

In its sample, this clone was seen once. V and J are TRBV6-1 and TRBJ2-1; 12 bases fit TRBD2. J lost 1 base, V lost 6 bases, and 1 base had no gene match. The CDR3 sequence is 15 residues long. Germline values: CDR1 MNHNS, CDR2 SASEGT. CDR3 loop: CASRGTSGSYNEQFF. The CDR3 DNA is TGTGCCAGCAGGGGGACTAGCGGGTCCTACAATGAGCAGTTCTTC.

Turning to this clone: A read error may produce the germline difference seen at one junction end. The chain links TRBV6-4 to TRBJ2-3, with 10 positions matching TRBD2. Germline V lookup: CDR1 MRHNA, CDR2 SNTAGT. This CDR3 contains 15 residues. The CDR3, as DNA: TGTGCCAGCGGTGACTCAGCGGGAGGGCCAGATACGCAGTATTTT. This codes for CASGDSAGGPDTQYF.

This chain links TRBV14 with TRBJ2-7, with TRBD1 as a possible D gene (6 bases). The germline CDR1 and CDR2 sequences are SGHDN and FVKESK. The CDR3 is made up of 18 amino acids. V gave up 3 bases and J gave up 3 bases, with 24 bases separating them. The CDR3 is CASSHGLRVRGNNYEQYF. In nucleotides, the CDR3 is TGTGCCAGCAGCCACGGCTTGAGGGTCAGGGGAAATAACTACGAGCAGTACTTC.

The J gene is TRBJ1-3, the V gene TRBV15; D might be TRBD1 (5 bases). Between the trimmed V and J ends, which lost 8 bases and 3 bases, there was a span of 20 bases. Germline V gives CDR1 LNHNV, CDR2 YYDKDF (reference sequence). The CDR3 contains 16 residues. DNA for the CDR3: TGTGCCACCGGTGGGGGGAACGGCGGGTATGGAAACACCATATATTTT. Amino acid sequence: CATGGGNGGYGNTIYF.

The genes are TRBV2 and TRBJ2-5, with 9 bases lining up with TRBD2. V lost 3 bases, J lost 2 bases, and 13 bases stayed unmatched. The CDR3 is 18 residues long. The germline CDR1 and CDR2 sequences are SNHLY and FYNNEI. The CDR3, as DNA: TGTGCCAGCAGTGATATGGGCGTCGAGACTAGCGGACAAGAGACCCAGTACTTC. This codes for CASSDMGVETSGQETQYF.

This chain connects TRBV11-2 to TRBJ1-3; D is unclear. Germline values: CDR1 SGHAT, CDR2 FQNNGV. This CDR3 is 15 amino acids long. V lost 1 base, J lost 0 bases, and 7 bases lay in between. CDR3 DNA: TGTGCCAGCAGCTTAGTCCCCAGCTCTGGAAACACCATATATTTT. It encodes CASSLVPSSGNTIYF.

V gene TRBV11-2 combines with J gene TRBJ2-3, with D possibly matching TRBD2 (6 bases). CDR1 is SGHAT, CDR2 FQNNGV, per germline. V was clipped by 5 bases and J by 2 bases, with 11 bases between them. CDR3 size: 14 residues. CDR3 protein: CASSRDWTTDTQYF. DNA of the CDR3: TGTGCCAGCAGCCGGGACTGGACCACAGATACGCAGTATTTT. The full variable domain, completed using reference TRBV11-2 and TRBJ2-3, is EAGVAQSPRYKIIEKRQSVAFWCNPISGHATLYWYQQILGQGPKLLIQFQNNGVVDDSQLPKDRFSAERLKGVDSTLKIQPAKLEDSAVYLCASSRDWTTDTQYFGPGTRLTVL.

The chain couples TRBV27 to TRBJ2-7; D is perhaps TRBD1 (5 bases). Germline-derived CDR1 and CDR2 are MNHEY and SMNVEV (reference sequence). V lost 5 bases to trimming and J lost 3 bases, with 5 bases between them. The CDR3 is 11 amino acids. In DNA form, the CDR3 reads TGTGCCAGCAGTCAGGGCTACGAGCAGTACTTC. This codes for CASSQGYEQYF.

The chain employs TRBV18 and TRBJ1-1, with 7 bases aligning to TRBD1. J lost 9 bases, V lost 3 bases, and 7 bases had no gene match. This CDR3 has 13 amino acids. CDR1 and CDR2 (germline): KGHSH, LQKENI. The CDR3 sequence: CASSPGTEGKAFF. The DNA of the CDR3 is TGTGCCAGCTCACCTGGGACAGAGGGAAAAGCTTTCTTT.

The rearrangement joins TRBV5-1 to TRBJ2-1, with 13 bases identical to TRBD2. This CDR3 is 16 amino acids long. Per germline, CDR1 SGHRS and CDR2 YFSETQ. The J segment lost 10 bases and the V segment lost 4 bases, leaving 11 bases of the junction unmatched. This chain's CDR3 is CASSPDTSGRALEQFF. In nucleotides, the CDR3 is TGCGCCAGCAGCCCTGATACTAGCGGGAGGGCCCTGGAGCAGTTCTTC.

To note about this clone: At one end, the junction sequence differs from germline, possibly due to a read error. The J gene is TRBJ2-7, the V gene TRBV7-9, with TRBD1 identical over 12 bases. This CDR3 contains 15 residues. Germline V gene data show CDR1 as SEHNR and CDR2 as FQNEAQ (reference sequence). The CDR3 bases are TGTGCCAGCAGCTACCCGGGACAGGGGGCCTACGAGCAGCACTTC. Translated: CASSYPGQGAYEQHF.